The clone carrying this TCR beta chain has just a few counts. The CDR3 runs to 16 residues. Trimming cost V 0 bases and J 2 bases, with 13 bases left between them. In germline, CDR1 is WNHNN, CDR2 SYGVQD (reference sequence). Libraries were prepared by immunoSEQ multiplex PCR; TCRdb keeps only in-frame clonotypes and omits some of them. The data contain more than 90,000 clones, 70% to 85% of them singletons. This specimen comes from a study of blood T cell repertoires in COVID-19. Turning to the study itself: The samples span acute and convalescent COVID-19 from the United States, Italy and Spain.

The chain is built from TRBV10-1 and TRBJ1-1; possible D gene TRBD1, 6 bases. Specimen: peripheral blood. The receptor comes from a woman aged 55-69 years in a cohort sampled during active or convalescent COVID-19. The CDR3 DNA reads TGCGCCAGCAGTGAGTCCCAGGGGTTCCTAAACACTGAAGCTTTCTTT. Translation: CASSESQGFLNTEAFF.